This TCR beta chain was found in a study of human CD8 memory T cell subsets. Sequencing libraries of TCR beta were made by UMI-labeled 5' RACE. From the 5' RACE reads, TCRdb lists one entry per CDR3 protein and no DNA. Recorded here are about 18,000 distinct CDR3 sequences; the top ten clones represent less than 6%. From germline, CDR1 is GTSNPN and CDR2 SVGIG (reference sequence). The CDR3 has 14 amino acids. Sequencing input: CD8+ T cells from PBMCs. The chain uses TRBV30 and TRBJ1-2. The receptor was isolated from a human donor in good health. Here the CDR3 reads CAWSVPGLNYGYTF.